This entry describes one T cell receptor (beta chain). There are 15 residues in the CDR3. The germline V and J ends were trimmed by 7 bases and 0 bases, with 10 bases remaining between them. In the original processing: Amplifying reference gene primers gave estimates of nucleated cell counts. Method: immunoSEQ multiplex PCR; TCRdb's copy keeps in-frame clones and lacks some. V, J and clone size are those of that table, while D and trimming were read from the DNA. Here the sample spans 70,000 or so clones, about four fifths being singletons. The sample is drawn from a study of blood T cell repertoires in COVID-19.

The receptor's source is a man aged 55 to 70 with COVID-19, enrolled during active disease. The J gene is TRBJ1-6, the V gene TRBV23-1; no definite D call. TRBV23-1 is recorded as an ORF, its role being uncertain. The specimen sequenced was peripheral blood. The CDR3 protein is CASIPSSSYNSPLHF. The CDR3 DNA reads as TGCGCCAGCATCCCGTCGAGCTCCTATAATTCACCCCTCCACTTT.